This TCR beta chain appears in the sequencing data of a study of cytomegalovirus exposure and HLA in healthy donors. Primers for the PCR totalled 60 Vbeta and 13 Jbeta. The assay was immunoSEQ multiplex PCR, and TCRdb's table has in-frame clones only and misses some. The table shows 90,000 to 120,000 clones, with roughly four fifths occurring only once. The table lists this clone with a few counts. Germline V lookup: CDR1 SGDLS, CDR2 YYNGEE. This CDR3 is built from 15 residues. Trimming stripped 0 bases from V and 1 base from J, with 10 bases between. The chain combines TRBV9 with TRBJ1-1; D not resolved. This receptor was identified in a man younger than 35 in good health and CMV-seronegative. Sequencing used PBMCs. The CDR3 is CASSVGVNQNTEAFF. The CDR3 nucleotides read TGTGCCAGCAGCGTAGGCGTCAACCAGAACACTGAAGCTTTCTTT.